The text below deals with one TCR beta chain. This sample was included in a study of blood T cells in healthy people across ages. Drawn from each donor were approximately 9.2 milliliters of peripheral blood. A second PCR, run for roughly 7 to 11 cycles, used a sample-barcoded 5' primer plus a J-beta primer mix. Carrying 12 random nucleotides, a template-switch adaptor labeled each individual cDNA molecule. TCRdb redid the calling of the 5' RACE reads with MiXCR, one entry per CDR3 protein. Altogether 710,000 or so distinct CDR3 sequences are present, about a fifth being singletons, with the ten largest covering roughly 22%. V shed 0 bases and J shed 7 bases, with 9 bases lying between them. The CDR3 length is 13 residues. Germline-derived CDR1 and CDR2 are MGHDK and SYGVNS.

The sequence was obtained from a man in his sixties or seventies in good health. Input material: blood. The chain combines TRBV25-1 with TRBJ1-1; D is unclear. CDR3 nucleotide sequence: TGTGCCAGCAGTGAATATGGCCTGAGTGAAGCTTTCTTT. It yields the protein CASSEYGLSEAFF.